The T cell receptor beta chain described here comes from a study of human T cells and chemical hapten exposure. The wider study: Throughout a study of about 24 weeks, patients underwent weekly scalp administration of diphenylcyclopropenone doses. Study-wide results and caveats: With patch test score, the counts of PT1 expanded TCRs showed a positive correlation. Significantly more large CDR3 similarity clusters were formed by expanded TCRs than by controls.

Using its own MiXCR run on the RACE reads, TCRdb lists one record per CDR3 protein. This sample has 150,000 or so distinct CDR3 sequences, with roughly 14% found just once. This clonotype was observed a few times. Its antigen is not identified. As to time point: patch test 1, 2 weeks after DPC sensitization. Described treatment: therapeutic diphenylcyclopropenone sensitization with weekly scalp DPC. Alopecia patients, 18 to 70 years old and DPC-suitable, served as donors. The input for sequencing was whole blood, taken in connection with sensitization to the hapten diphenylcyclopropenone (DPC). The receptor was derived from a woman aged 25-40 years with alopecia areata. Some clones in this sample may be carry-over from other donors' samples.

Written as DNA, the CDR3 is TGTGCCAGCAGGTACTTAATGACAGCATCCTACGAGCAGTACTTC. Protein product: CASRYLMTASYEQYF. This rearrangement joins TRBV28 to TRBJ2-7; tentative D call: TRBD1 (5 bases). V lost 6 bases and J 1 base, leaving 16 bases between the germline ends. Germline lookup yields CDR1 MDHEN and CDR2 SYDVKM. The CDR3 extends over 15 amino acids. Full variable domain (remainder filled in from reference TRBV28 and TRBJ2-7): DVKVTQSSRYLVKRTGEKVFLECVQDMDHENMFWYRQDPGLGLRLIYFSYDVKMKEKGDIPEGYSVSREKKERFSLILESASTNQTSMYLCASRYLMTASYEQYFGPGTRLTVT.